A single sample is the source of the 26 T cell receptor beta chains below, sequenced in a study of shared clonotypes between healthy human individuals. CD45RO-negative, CCR7-positively selected cells formed the naive CD8 fraction, excluding terminally differentiated effector memory CD45RA+ cells. The table came from immunoSEQ multiplex PCR; TCRdb's copy has only in-frame clones and leaves some out. The sample shows a few million clones, over 85% of them seen only once. Input material: naive CD8+ T cells from PBMCs. The receptors were sampled from a man aged 18 to 29 in good health. Some clones in this sample may be carry-over from other donors' samples.

Only one count was recorded for this clone. The chain couples TRBV27 to TRBJ2-3; possible D gene TRBD1, 6 bases. The CDR3 loop spans 14 amino acids. V was shortened by 6 bases and J by 2 bases, with 12 bases between the two germline ends. CDR1 and CDR2 (germline): MNHEY, SMNVEV (reference sequence). CDR3 amino acids: CASSIQGFTDTQYF. DNA for the CDR3: TGTGCCAGCAGCATACAGGGATTCACAGATACGCAGTATTTT.

This chain uses TRBV6-5 with TRBJ2-5; 7 bases are shared with TRBD1. Germline loops: CDR1 MNHEY, CDR2 SVGAGI. J was trimmed by 3 bases and V by 4 bases; bases with no gene match: 5. The CDR3 runs to 14 residues. CDR3 DNA sequence: TGTGCCAGCAGTTCCGCCGGGACAGAAGAGACCCAGTACTTC. Translating it yields CASSSAGTEETQYF.

The V and J genes are TRBV6-6 and TRBJ2-7; 10 nucleotides line up with TRBD1. The CDR3 is 15 residues long. V was pared by 2 bases and J by 1 base, with 2 bases of the junction left unmatched. Germline V gives CDR1 MNHNY, CDR2 SVGAGI (reference sequence). The CDR3 DNA sequence: TGTGCCAGCAGTTACGGGGACAGGGGTTCCTACGAGCAGTACTTC. Translated, it gives CASSYGDRGSYEQYF.

This chain joins TRBV19 and TRBJ1-1; D might be TRBD1 (6 bases). This CDR3 is 11 amino acids long. The germline gives CDR1 LNHDA, CDR2 SQIVND (reference sequence). V was trimmed by 6 bases and J by 11 bases, leaving 13 bases between them. The CDR3 region has the DNA TGTGCCAGTAGCCCGGGACATTTCGCTTTCTTT. This encodes CASSPGHFAFF.

The chain has TRBV28 and TRBJ2-2; perhaps TRBD1 as D (6 bases). V was trimmed by 2 bases and J by 6 bases, leaving 16 bases between them. In germline, CDR1 is MDHEN, CDR2 SYDVKM. This CDR3 spans 16 amino acids. CDR3 loop: CASSLEGESSAGELFF. DNA for the CDR3: TGTGCCAGCAGTTTAGAGGGGGAATCTAGTGCCGGGGAGCTGTTTTTT.

In its sample, this clone was seen a few times. The chain employs TRBV28 and TRBJ1-5, with unresolved D. The V gene's germline CDR1 is MDHEN and CDR2 SYDVKM. The V and J ends lost 6 bases and 0 bases respectively, with 12 bases between them. The CDR3 totals 15 residues. CDR3 amino acids: CASSPTGYSNQPQHF. The CDR3 region has the DNA TGTGCCAGCAGCCCCACTGGGTATAGCAATCAGCCCCAGCATTTT.

The V and J genes are TRBV11-2 and TRBJ2-5; 8 bases line up with TRBD1. The J call may be mistaken, given a closer DNA end match to TRBJ2-7. Germline-derived CDR1 and CDR2 are SGHAT and FQNNGV. This CDR3 spans 15 amino acids. CDR3 sequence: CASSLSGQVSYEQYF. The CDR3 nucleotides read TGTGCCAGCAGCCTGTCGGGACAGGTCTCCTACGAGCAGTACTTC.

The chain uses TRBV13 and TRBJ2-5; D might be TRBD1 (6 bases). Looked up from germline, CDR1 is PRHDT and CDR2 is FYEKMQ (reference sequence). The CDR3 contains 15 residues. V lost 3 bases, J lost 5 bases, and 16 bases lay in between. CDR3 amino acids: CASSFSTQGLETQYF. As DNA, the CDR3 is TGTGCCAGCAGCTTTAGTACCCAGGGGCTCGAGACCCAGTACTTC.

The chain joins TRBV4-1 to TRBJ2-1; possible D gene TRBD2, 6 bases. The V and J ends lost 6 bases and 10 bases respectively, with 22 bases between them. Per the germline V gene, CDR1 is MGHRA and CDR2 is YSYEKL. There are 15 residues in the CDR3. The CDR3 coding sequence is TGCGCCAGCAGAAGACTAGGGAGCCCAAAAGGCGAGCAGTTCTTC. This sequence encodes CASRRLGSPKGEQFF.

The V gene is TRBV5-1, the J gene TRBJ2-7; D is possibly TRBD2 (5 bases). Germline assignment: CDR1 SGHRS and CDR2 YFSETQ. The CDR3 runs to 14 residues. The V gene lost 2 bases and the J gene lost 0 bases, with 9 bases spanning the gap. The CDR3 coding sequence is TGCGCCAGCAGCTTTTCGGGGATCTCCTACGAGCAGTACTTC. Translation: CASSFSGISYEQYF.

This chain joins TRBV27 and TRBJ2-1; no clear D gene. CDR1 and CDR2 from the germline V gene are MNHEY and SMNVEV (reference sequence). V lost 2 bases to trimming and J lost 2 bases, with 10 bases between them. This CDR3 contains 15 residues. CDR3: CASSLKGWPYNEQFF. The CDR3 DNA reads TGTGCCAGCAGTTTAAAGGGTTGGCCCTACAATGAGCAGTTCTTC.

This chain links TRBV28 with TRBJ2-7, with TRBD2 as a possible D gene (5 bases). This CDR3 comprises 19 residues. In germline, CDR1 is MDHEN, CDR2 SYDVKM. Trimming pared 3 bases from V and 3 bases from J, leaving 27 bases between. CDR3 loop: CASSFPLESYGESFYEQYF. CDR3 in DNA: TGTGCCAGCAGTTTTCCACTAGAAAGCTATGGGGAATCTTTCTACGAGCAGTACTTC.

This clone was detected only once. The rearrangement joins TRBV11-2 to TRBJ1-5; D is undetermined. The CDR3 runs 12 residues. From germline, CDR1 is SGHAT and CDR2 FQNNGV. Trimming left V 5 bases short and J 5 bases short, with 7 bases between. The CDR3 DNA sequence: TGTGCCAGCAGCCCTGGGGATCAGCCCCAGCATTTT. Translation: CASSPGDQPQHF.

The V and J genes are TRBV7-9 and TRBJ2-7; 7 bases agree with TRBD2. Germline V gene lookup returns CDR1 SEHNR and CDR2 FQNEAQ (reference sequence). Losses at the gene ends were 1 base for V and 2 bases for J; bases not matched to a gene: 5. The CDR3 runs to 15 residues. DNA for the CDR3: TGTGCCAGCAGCTTAGTGAGCGGGATCACCTACGAGCAGTACTTC. This codes for CASSLVSGITYEQYF.

V usage is TRBV27 and J usage is TRBJ1-5; D gene unclear. Looked up from germline, CDR1 is MNHEY and CDR2 is SMNVEV (reference sequence). This CDR3 contains 14 residues. V gave up 3 bases and J gave up 5 bases, with 11 bases separating them. This chain's CDR3 is CASSFYRADQPQHF. In nucleotides, the CDR3 is TGTGCCAGCAGTTTTTATAGGGCCGATCAGCCCCAGCATTTT.

The chain uses TRBV6-1 and TRBJ2-7; D is perhaps TRBD1 (6 bases). Germline V gene data show CDR1 as MNHNS and CDR2 as SASEGT. The V end was cut by 3 bases, the J end by 5 bases, with 17 bases between. The CDR3 consists of 15 residues. The CDR3 loop reads CASSEVQGALNEQYF. CDR3 in DNA: TGTGCCAGCAGTGAGGTACAGGGCGCGTTGAACGAGCAGTACTTC.

The chain recombines TRBV7-8 with TRBJ2-1, with 7 bases fitting TRBD2. The CDR3 totals 17 residues. Germline V gives CDR1 SGHVS, CDR2 FQNEAQ. The ends lost 5 bases at V and 0 bases at J; junction bases unmatched: 10. The CDR3 nucleotides read TGTGCCAGCAGCCCCGCAGCGGGGCAAAGCTCCTACAATGAGCAGTTCTTC. It specifies CASSPAAGQSSYNEQFF. The full variable domain, with the rest looked up from reference TRBV7-8 and TRBJ2-1, is GAGVSQSPRYKVAKRGQDVALRCDPISGHVSLFWYQQALGQGPEFLTYFQNEAQLDKSGLPSDRFFAERPEGSVSTLKIQRTQQEDSAVYLCASSPAAGQSSYNEQFFGPGTRLTVL.

The genes are TRBV5-5 and TRBJ2-5, with a weak D call TRBD2 (6 bases). V was pared by 1 base and J by 2 bases, with 12 bases between. The CDR3 is 15 amino acids. Germline values: CDR1 SGHKS, CDR2 YYEKEE (reference sequence). The CDR3 protein is CASSLRGNPQETQYF. The CDR3 bases are TGTGCCAGCAGCTTGCGGGGGAACCCACAAGAGACCCAGTACTTC.

This chain's CDR3 is CASSQFPGTGGRPNTGELFF. The CDR3 DNA follows: TGTGCCAGCAGCCAATTCCCCGGGACAGGGGGTAGACCGAACACCGGGGAGCTGTTTTTT. The chain uses TRBV9 and TRBJ2-2; 11 nucleotides line up with TRBD1. Per germline, CDR1 SGDLS and CDR2 YYNGEE. Unmatched junction bases numbered 14, after V lost 4 bases and J lost 0 bases. CDR3 length: 20 amino acids. The full variable domain, its missing parts supplied by reference TRBV9 and TRBJ2-2, is DSGVTQTPKHLITATGQRVTLRCSPRSGDLSVYWYQQSLDQGLQFLIQYYNGEERAKGNILERFSAQQFPDLHSELNLSSLELGDSALYFCASSQFPGTGGRPNTGELFFGEGSRLTVL.

This chain joins TRBV7-9 and TRBJ2-7; TRBD1 matches 10 bases. V trimming: 5 bases; J trimming: 7 bases; junction bases outside the gene matches: 11. The CDR3 is 15 amino acids. Germline V CDR1 and CDR2: SEHNR, FQNEAQ (reference sequence). The CDR3 sequence is CASSPPTGGPREQYF. The CDR3 bases are TGTGCCAGCAGCCCTCCGACAGGGGGCCCGAGGGAGCAGTACTTC.

The chain is built from TRBV9 and TRBJ2-1; the D is unclear. The CDR3 has 11 amino acids. Trimming stripped 4 bases from V and 3 bases from J, with 2 bases between. From germline, CDR1 is SGDLS and CDR2 YYNGEE. The CDR3 loop is CASSHYNEQFF. The CDR3 nucleotides are TGTGCCAGCAGCCACTACAATGAGCAGTTCTTC.

The chain uses TRBV9 and TRBJ1-1; D perhaps matches TRBD1 (6 bases). Germline V gene sequence: CDR1 SGDLS, CDR2 YYNGEE. This CDR3 is built from 14 residues. V was trimmed by 4 bases and J by 4 bases, leaving 14 bases between them. The CDR3 sequence is CASSSGGGGTEAFF. The CDR3 nucleotides are TGTGCCAGCAGCTCCGGGGGGGGCGGCACTGAAGCTTTCTTT.

The rearrangement links TRBV7-2 to TRBJ2-1; 7 bases map to TRBD2. Germline assignment: CDR1 SGHTA and CDR2 FQGNSA. After removal of 3 bases from V and 6 bases from J, the junction contained 8 bases not matched to a gene. This CDR3 comprises 15 residues. CDR3 residues: CASSFPGLELNEQFF. The CDR3 DNA follows: TGTGCCAGCAGCTTCCCAGGACTAGAACTCAATGAGCAGTTCTTC.

The genes are TRBV27 and TRBJ1-2, with a tentative D call TRBD1 (5 bases). V was trimmed by 6 bases and J by 1 base, leaving 21 bases between them. There are 17 residues in the CDR3. The germline V gene encodes CDR1 MNHEY and CDR2 SMNVEV (reference sequence). The CDR3 is CASSKTVKEARNYGYTF. The CDR3 nucleotides read TGTGCCAGCAGCAAGACAGTTAAGGAAGCCCGTAACTATGGCTACACCTTC.

This clone has just one count. The chain uses TRBV11-2 and TRBJ2-7; the match to TRBD1 covers 7 bases. Looked up from germline, CDR1 is SGHAT and CDR2 is FQNNGV. The junction had 4 bases not matched to a gene; V was cut back by 1 base and J by 4 bases. This CDR3 comprises 14 residues. In nucleotides, the CDR3 is TGTGCCAGCAGCTTAGTTTCGGGACAGTACGAGCAGTACTTC. This codes for CASSLVSGQYEQYF.

The genes are TRBV28 and TRBJ2-2; possible D gene TRBD2, 5 bases. CDR3 length equals 15 residues. The V end lost 3 bases, the J end lost 5 bases, and 13 bases lay between the germline ends. Germline values: CDR1 MDHEN, CDR2 SYDVKM. The CDR3 here is CASSFEGEGTGELFF. DNA of the CDR3: TGTGCCAGCAGTTTTGAGGGAGAGGGAACCGGGGAGCTGTTTTTT.